This TCR beta chain was sequenced during a study of neurological immune-mediated disorders. A total of 2 million PBMCs stored at -80 degrees C provided the unsorted libraries. Only a few counts were recorded for this clonotype. This sequence may be a read error, since a much larger clone differs from it by one base. TCRdb re-called the 5' RACE reads with MiXCR, one entry per CDR3 protein. Among about 66,000 distinct CDR3 sequences listed, around 5% were seen once. Germline CDR1 SGHRS, CDR2 YFSETQ. With 1 base removed from V and 3 bases from J, the gap between germline ends came to 13 bases. The CDR3 loop spans 15 amino acids.

Material: PBMCs. The J gene is TRBJ2-5, the V gene TRBV5-1; the D gene is possibly TRBD2 (5 bases). This sequence was found in a woman aged 30 to 39 with multiple sclerosis. The CDR3 DNA reads TGCGCCAGCAGCTTGTTGTTGGGAGCGGAAGAGACCCAGTACTTC. This gives the protein CASSLLLGAEETQYF.